Presented here are 17 T cell receptor beta chains from one specimen sequenced in a study of T cell responses to AZD1222 COVID-19 vaccine. Sequencing used immunoSEQ multiplex PCR; TCRdb keeps in-frame clones, though not all of them. The repertoire has roughly 150,000 clones, almost 95% of them found once; the top ten carry about 2.3%. Source: peripheral blood, taken on day 0 of AZD1222 vaccination. The receptors stem from an adult in good health.

The CDR3 protein is CASSPRSGSGGTEAFF. For the CDR3, the DNA is TGTGCCAGCTCACCACGTTCGGGGAGTGGCGGCACTGAAGCTTTCTTT. V is TRBV18 and J is TRBJ1-1; D is undetermined. Between the trimmed V and J ends, which lost 1 base and 4 bases, there was a span of 16 bases. This CDR3 region has 16 residues. CDR1 is KGHSH and CDR2 is LQKENI in the germline V gene.

This clone showed up just once. V is TRBV6-8 and J is TRBJ2-2; 11 positions agree with TRBD1. CDR1 MNHGY and CDR2 SAAAGT come from the germline V gene. V lost 6 bases and J lost 4; bases outside the gene matches: 22. This CDR3 is built from 21 residues. The CDR3 region is CASSRRRTGGARRTVTGELFF. The CDR3 DNA reads TGTGCCAGCAGCCGCCGAAGGACAGGGGGCGCGAGGCGAACGGTCACCGGGGAGCTGTTTTTT.

The V call is TRBV11-1, the J call TRBJ2-7; 7 nucleotides agree with TRBD1. The CDR3 runs to 16 residues. J was trimmed by 0 bases and V by 4 bases; bases with no gene match: 9. Germline CDR1 and CDR2: SGHAT and FQDESV (reference sequence). CDR3 in amino acids: CASSSTLGTDSYEQYF. The CDR3 nucleotides are TGTGCCAGCAGCTCAACACTTGGGACAGACTCCTACGAGCAGTACTTC.

The chain has TRBV18 and TRBJ2-1; D possibly corresponds to TRBD1 (6 bases). CDR1 and CDR2 from the germline V gene are KGHSH and LQKENI. This CDR3 region has 12 residues. V was trimmed by 3 bases and J by 10 bases, leaving 10 bases between them. The CDR3 region is CASSPPDREQFF. CDR3 nucleotides: TGTGCCAGCTCACCCCCGGACAGAGAGCAGTTCTTC. Filled out from reference TRBV18 and TRBJ2-1, the complete variable domain reads NAGVMQNPRHLVRRRGQEARLRCSPMKGHSHVYWYRQLPEEGLKFMVYLQKENIIDESGMPKERFSAEFPKEGPSILRIQQVVRGDSAAYFCASSPPDREQFFGPGTRLTVL.

The chain couples TRBV28 to TRBJ2-1, with D unresolved. The CDR3 covers 13 residues. Germline V gene lookup returns CDR1 MDHEN and CDR2 SYDVKM. The V and J ends lost 5 bases and 3 bases respectively, with 8 bases between them. The chain's CDR3 is CASSPVLYNEQFF. CDR3 sequence (DNA): TGTGCCAGCAGTCCAGTCCTCTACAATGAGCAGTTCTTC.

The J gene is TRBJ1-5, the V gene TRBV5-5; tentative D call: TRBD1 (5 bases). Looked up from germline, CDR1 is SGHKS and CDR2 is YYEKEE (reference sequence). V was shortened by 0 bases and J by 0 bases, with 10 bases between the two germline ends. This CDR3 comprises 16 residues. The CDR3 DNA reads TGTGCCAGCAGCTTGGCGGACACCCCTAGCAATCAGCCCCAGCATTTT. It translates to CASSLADTPSNQPQHF.

This chain connects TRBV27 to TRBJ2-2; TRBD2 agrees at 8 bases. Germline-derived CDR1 and CDR2 are MNHEY and SMNVEV (reference sequence). V lost 1 base, J lost 2 bases, and 6 bases stayed unmatched. The CDR3 runs to 17 residues. CDR3: CASSLFILAGNTGELFF. The CDR3, as DNA: TGTGCCAGCAGTTTATTTATCCTAGCGGGCAACACCGGGGAGCTGTTTTTT.

V and J are TRBV11-2 and TRBJ1-4; D is unclear. Germline V gene lookup returns CDR1 SGHAT and CDR2 FQNNGV. The germline V and J ends were trimmed by 2 bases and 0 bases, with 7 bases remaining between them. The CDR3 spans 15 residues. The CDR3 spells CASSLSPATNEKLFF. CDR3 DNA sequence: TGTGCCAGCAGCTTAAGCCCAGCAACTAATGAAAAACTGTTTTTT. Looking up the rest from reference TRBV11-2 and TRBJ1-4 gives the full variable domain: EAGVAQSPRYKIIEKRQSVAFWCNPISGHATLYWYQQILGQGPKLLIQFQNNGVVDDSQLPKDRFSAERLKGVDSTLKIQPAKLEDSAVYLCASSLSPATNEKLFFGSGTQLSVL.

The chain uses TRBV9 and TRBJ1-2; 11 positions match TRBD1. This CDR3 has 15 amino acids. Germline values: CDR1 SGDLS, CDR2 YYNGEE. The junction had 8 bases not matched to a gene; V was cut back by 3 bases and J by 7 bases. The CDR3 nucleotides are TGTGCCAGCAGCGCCCTAGGGACAGGGGGAAGTGGCTACACCTTC. Its translation: CASSALGTGGSGYTF.

The chain couples TRBV10-2 to TRBJ2-7; 7 bases are a match to TRBD2. The V and J ends lost 3 bases and 5 bases, in that order; junction bases with no gene match: 10. Per the germline V gene, CDR1 is WSHSY and CDR2 is SAAADI. The CDR3 is 15 amino acids. The CDR3 DNA reads as TGCGCCAGCAGTGACTTGGGAGGGCTGGACCACGAGCAGTACTTC. Translating gives CASSDLGGLDHEQYF.

The V gene is TRBV19, the J gene TRBJ2-7; 9 bases line up with TRBD2. The V gene's germline CDR1 is LNHDA and CDR2 SQIVND (reference sequence). The junction had 7 bases not matched to a gene; V was cut back by 4 bases and J by 3 bases. The CDR3 runs to 15 residues. The CDR3 here is CASSTRTSVRYEQYF. CDR3 coding DNA: TGTGCCAGTAGTACCCGGACTAGCGTCCGCTACGAGCAGTACTTC.

The chain is built from TRBV5-1 and TRBJ2-6; TRBD1 is a possible D gene (6 bases). V dropped 4 bases and J dropped 0 bases, with 8 bases sitting between them. Germline V gene data show CDR1 as SGHRS and CDR2 as YFSETQ. The CDR3 has 15 residues. The CDR3 sequence: CASSRQDSGANVLTF. The CDR3 DNA is TGCGCCAGCAGCAGACAGGACTCTGGGGCCAACGTCCTGACTTTC.

The rearrangement links TRBV19 to TRBJ1-2; D is possibly TRBD1 (5 bases). CDR3 length: 14 amino acids. CDR1 and CDR2 (germline): LNHDA, SQIVND (reference sequence). Trimming removed 5 bases from V and 4 bases from J, with 14 bases in between. In nucleotides, the CDR3 is TGTGCCAGTAGTCCTGGGGCAGGGCCCTATGGCTACACCTTC. Amino acids: CASSPGAGPYGYTF.

This chain uses TRBV7-2 with TRBJ1-5; no reliable D call. V lost 0 bases, J lost 3 bases, and 3 bases lay in between. Germline lookup yields CDR1 SGHTA and CDR2 FQGNSA. This CDR3 comprises 13 residues. The CDR3 DNA is TGTGCCAGCAGCTTAGCGCCCAATCAGCCCCAGCATTTT. Its protein product is CASSLAPNQPQHF.

The chain is built from TRBV7-3 and TRBJ2-2; D is unclear. The germline V gene has CDR1 SGHTA and CDR2 FQGTGA. Trimming removed 5 bases at V and 6 bases at J, with 13 bases between. The CDR3 totals 14 residues. The CDR3 region is CASSVASGAGELFF. The CDR3 region has the DNA TGTGCCAGCAGCGTCGCCTCTGGGGCCGGGGAGCTGTTTTTT. The full variable domain, in which reference TRBV7-3 and TRBJ2-2 provide the parts outside the CDR3, is GAGVSQTPSNKVTEKGKYVELRCDPISGHTALYWYRQSLGQGPEFLIYFQGTGAADDSGLPNDRFFAVRPEGSVSTLKIQRTERGDSAVYLCASSVASGAGELFFGEGSRLTVL.

On this clone: The sample contains more than one DNA sequence encoding this CDR3. This chain links TRBV7-2 with TRBJ1-4; 9 bases align to TRBD1. Per the germline V gene, CDR1 is SGHTA and CDR2 is FQGNSA. V shed 5 bases and J 5 bases; nucleotides not matched to a gene: 3. This CDR3 region has 14 residues. Written as DNA, the CDR3 is TGTGCCAGCAGCCTCGGGACAGGGAATGAAAAACTGTTTTTT. It codes for CASSLGTGNEKLFF.

The chain has TRBV2 and TRBJ2-3; D is perhaps TRBD2 (6 bases). Germline CDR1 is SNHLY and CDR2 is FYNNEI. CDR3 length: 12 amino acids. V lost 8 bases to trimming and J lost 6 bases, with 12 bases between them. The CDR3 DNA reads as TGTGCCAGCCAGCGGGTTCTCGATACGCAGTATTTT. Residues: CASQRVLDTQYF. Full variable domain (remainder filled in from reference TRBV2 and TRBJ2-3): EPEVTQTPSHQVTQMGQEVILRCVPISNHLYFYWYRQILGQKVEFLVSFYNNEISEKSEIFDDQFSVERPDGSNFTLKIRSTKLEDSAMYFCASQRVLDTQYFGPGTRLTVL.